The 22 T cell receptor beta chains presented below share a single source sample, sequenced in a study of T cell repertoires in cytomegalovirus infection. From the reads, TCRdb called clonotypes with MiXCR, one entry per CDR3 protein. The repertoire holds tens of thousands of distinct CDR3 sequences, with 4% as singletons. The sample consisted of PBMCs. These receptors all come from a human donor in good health (CMV status not recorded). Some clones in this sample may be carry-over from other donors' samples.

Many counts were recorded for this clonotype. The V call is TRBV5-6, the J call TRBJ1-2; the D is unclear. Germline V gene data show CDR1 as SGHDT and CDR2 as YYEEEE. The V and J ends lost 3 bases and 4 bases respectively, with 10 bases between them. The CDR3 covers 13 residues. The CDR3 sequence is CASSSDGSYGYTF. The CDR3 bases are TGTGCCAGCAGCTCGGACGGTAGCTATGGCTACACCTTC.

The V and J genes are TRBV29-1 and TRBJ2-7; 10 bases are a match to TRBD2. CDR1 is SQVTM and CDR2 is ANQGSEA in the germline V gene. The trim removed 4 bases at V and 7 bases at J, leaving 7 bases unmatched. This CDR3 has 13 residues. The CDR3 here is CSVGLAGGVEQYF. The CDR3 DNA sequence: TGCAGCGTTGGTTTAGCGGGGGGAGTTGAGCAGTACTTC.

This clonotype came up many times. This sequence joins TRBV29-1 and TRBJ2-2; 7 nucleotides match TRBD2. This CDR3 region has 15 residues. Germline assignment: CDR1 SQVTM and CDR2 ANQGSEA. The ends lost 5 bases at V and 5 bases at J; junction bases unmatched: 11. In nucleotides, the CDR3 is TGCAGCGTTCGAGAGGGAGGGCCGGGGACCGGGGAGCTGTTTTTT. Residues: CSVREGGPGTGELFF.

This clonotype occurred many times. The V and J genes are TRBV10-3 and TRBJ1-4, with D perhaps TRBD1 (5 bases). Germline lookup yields CDR1 ENHRY and CDR2 SYGVKD. The CDR3 is 15 amino acids. Between the trimmed V and J ends, which lost 3 bases and 4 bases, there was a span of 12 bases. CDR3 sequence: CAISDDQGYNEKLFF. The CDR3 nucleotides are TGTGCCATCAGTGATGATCAGGGATATAATGAAAAACTGTTTTTT.

This clonotype was counted many times. V is TRBV7-2 and J is TRBJ2-5; D is possibly TRBD1 or TRBD2 (5 bases each). V dropped 7 bases and J dropped 1 base, with 16 bases sitting between them. CDR3 length: 15 amino acids. CDR1 and CDR2 (germline): SGHTA, FQGNSA. CDR3 sequence: CASTPSLGTQETQYF. The CDR3 bases are TGTGCCAGCACACCATCCCTGGGGACCCAAGAGACCCAGTACTTC.

The sample holds many counts of this clonotype. The rearrangement uses TRBV7-2 and TRBJ2-2; D remains ambiguous. Germline CDR1 reads SGHTA; CDR2 reads FQGNSA. The V gene lost 4 bases and the J gene lost 0 bases, with 3 bases spanning the gap. The CDR3 is 13 residues long. The CDR3 loop is CASSSSNTGELFF. The CDR3 DNA is TGTGCCAGCAGCTCTTCGAACACCGGGGAGCTGTTTTTT.

With regard to this clonotype: This may stem from a read error, because a much larger clone lies one nucleotide away. The CDR3, as DNA: TGTGCCGTCGGACAGGGGGTTGCCTTGAGCACTGAAGCTTTCTTT. It yields the protein CAVGQGVALSTEAFF. The chain is built from TRBV10-3 and TRBJ1-1; 10 bases match TRBD1. The CDR3 has 15 residues. Germline CDR1 reads ENHRY; CDR2 reads SYGVKD. J gave up 4 bases and V 11 bases, and 13 bases lay outside the gene matches.

This clonotype was picked up many times. This chain links TRBV20-1 with TRBJ2-5; 8 bases map to TRBD1. CDR1 and CDR2 from the germline V gene are DFQATT and SNEGSKA (reference sequence). V lost 6 bases and J lost 4; bases outside the gene matches: 10. The CDR3 is made up of 14 amino acids. CDR3 bases: TGCAGTGCAAAATTCCGGGACAGGTTAGAGACCCAGTACTTC. This codes for CSAKFRDRLETQYF.

This clonotype was detected ten times or more. V and J are TRBV7-9 and TRBJ2-7, with D perhaps TRBD1 (6 bases). This CDR3 comprises 12 residues. The V and J ends lost 5 bases and 6 bases respectively, with 11 bases between them. Germline V gene data show CDR1 as SEHNR and CDR2 as FQNEAQ (reference sequence). CDR3 sequence (DNA): TGTGCCAGCAGCGCAACAGGGACCGAGCAGTACTTC. Translating it yields CASSATGTEQYF.

This clonotype was detected ten times or more. The chain recombines TRBV7-2 with TRBJ2-7, with D possibly TRBD1 on 6 matching bases. Trimming pared 5 bases from V and 7 bases from J, leaving 15 bases between. The germline CDR1 and CDR2 sequences are SGHTA and FQGNSA. The CDR3 is 13 amino acids. Here the CDR3 reads CASSRRGLGEQYF. The CDR3 DNA is TGTGCCAGCAGCCGTAGGGGGTTAGGGGAGCAGTACTTC.

This clonotype occurred many times. This chain joins TRBV7-2 and TRBJ2-7; 8 bases line up with TRBD1. V gave up 5 bases and J gave up 5 bases; unmatched junction bases: 8. The CDR3 has 14 amino acids. CDR1 and CDR2 from the germline V gene are SGHTA and FQGNSA. CDR3 bases: TGTGCCAGCAGCGAGCAGGGGGCGCGTGACGAGCAGTACTTC. Translation: CASSEQGARDEQYF.

The rearrangement links TRBV7-9 to TRBJ2-3, with 7 bases that match TRBD2. This CDR3 has 15 amino acids. V was pared by 5 bases and J by 8 bases, with 13 bases of the junction left unmatched. Per the germline V gene, CDR1 is SEHNR and CDR2 is FQNEAQ (reference sequence). The CDR3 region is CASSPSSGYMGTQYF. CDR3 in DNA: TGTGCCAGCAGCCCCTCTAGCGGTTACATGGGTACGCAGTATTTT.

This clonotype was found many times. The V call is TRBV20-1, the J call TRBJ2-1; D not certain. The V end was cut by 3 bases, the J end by 0 bases, with 9 bases between. Germline CDR1 is DFQATT and CDR2 is SNEGSKA (reference sequence). The CDR3 consists of 14 residues. CDR3: CSARRMSSYNEQFF. The CDR3 region has the DNA TGCAGTGCTAGGAGGATGAGCTCCTACAATGAGCAGTTCTTC.

At least ten counts were recorded for this clonotype. This chain links TRBV14 with TRBJ1-6; TRBD1 is a possible D gene (6 bases). This CDR3 is built from 15 residues. Germline CDR1 SGHDN, CDR2 FVKESK. V was shortened by 0 bases and J by 8 bases, with 11 bases between the two germline ends. As DNA, the CDR3 is TGTGCCAGCAGCCAAGATCTACAGGGAGATTCACCCCTCCACTTT. As protein: CASSQDLQGDSPLHF.

This clonotype came up many times. The V gene is TRBV6-5, the J gene TRBJ2-1, with 14 bases fitting TRBD2. Trimming removed 6 bases from V and 4 bases from J; junction bases left unmatched: 14. The germline gives CDR1 MNHEY, CDR2 SVGAGI. This CDR3 has 19 residues. CDR3: CASSRTTGTSGSRYNEQFF. CDR3 coding DNA: TGTGCCAGCAGCCGAACAACCGGGACTAGCGGGAGCCGGTACAATGAGCAGTTCTTC.

The chain employs TRBV7-3 and TRBJ2-1; 8 nucleotides line up with TRBD2. This CDR3 region has 17 residues. Germline CDR1 and CDR2: SGHTA and FQGTGA. The J segment lost 6 bases and the V segment lost 5 bases, leaving 15 bases of the junction unmatched. In DNA, the CDR3 is TGTGCCAGCAGCCCCTTTTCGGGAGGGGAATTGGGCAATGAGCAGTTCTTC. It translates to CASSPFSGGELGNEQFF.

This clonotype appeared many times. The chain employs TRBV7-2 and TRBJ1-1, with D possibly matching TRBD1 (6 bases). The CDR3 loop spans 15 amino acids. The germline gives CDR1 SGHTA, CDR2 FQGNSA. V lost 4 bases and J lost 4, with 16 bases in between. CDR3 DNA: TGTGCCAGCAGCTCCCCAGGGGTTATGCGCACTGAAGCTTTCTTT. Amino acid sequence: CASSSPGVMRTEAFF. The full variable domain, in which reference TRBV7-2 and TRBJ1-1 provide the parts outside the CDR3, is GAGVSQSPSNKVTEKGKDVELRCDPISGHTALYWYRQSLGQGLEFLIYFQGNSAPDKSGLPSDRFSAERTGGSVSTLTIQRTQQEDSAVYLCASSSPGVMRTEAFFGQGTRLTVV.

This clonotype was recorded at least ten times. The chain carries TRBV7-2 and TRBJ2-6; 7 bases are shared with TRBD1. Trimming at V came to 5 bases and at J to 4 bases, leaving 11 bases not matched to a gene. The CDR3 is made up of 17 amino acids. CDR1 SGHTA and CDR2 FQGNSA come from the germline V gene. DNA for the CDR3: TGTGCCAGCAGCCTAAGAGGGACAGTAGGGGGGGCCAACGTCCTGACTTTC. This encodes CASSLRGTVGGANVLTF.

This clonotype appeared many times. The J gene is TRBJ1-2, the V gene TRBV7-6, with D possibly matching TRBD1 (6 bases). CDR1 is SGHVS and CDR2 is FNYEAQ in the germline V gene. This CDR3 is built from 15 residues. The ends were cut back, 5 bases at V and 7 bases at J, with 20 bases in the middle. The CDR3 nucleotides are TGTGCCAGCAGCCCATCTACAGGGCTCGGTCCTGGCTACACCTTC. Protein: CASSPSTGLGPGYTF.

This clonotype was counted at least ten times. This sequence joins TRBV20-1 and TRBJ1-2, with 8 bases matching TRBD1. The V gene end was trimmed by 6 bases and the J gene end by 8 bases; junction bases not matched to a gene: 8. The CDR3 runs 12 residues. In germline, CDR1 is DFQATT, CDR2 SNEGSKA (reference sequence). CDR3 DNA sequence: TGCAGTGCGATTCGGACAGGGCAAGGCTACACCTTC. Translation gives CSAIRTGQGYTF.

V is TRBV29-1 and J is TRBJ2-3, with TRBD1 matching 9 bases. Germline V CDR1 and CDR2: SQVTM, ANQGSEA. V was pared by 7 bases and J by 4 bases, with 9 bases of the junction left unmatched. This CDR3 contains 14 residues. The CDR3 reads CSASGQGRADTQYF. CDR3 DNA: TGCAGCGCCTCCGGACAGGGGAGGGCAGATACGCAGTATTTT.

This clonotype was picked up many times. The genes are TRBV7-2 and TRBJ1-1; 10 bases are shared with TRBD1. CDR3 size: 15 residues. The germline V gene has CDR1 SGHTA and CDR2 FQGNSA. V was pared by 6 bases and J by 14 bases, with 18 bases of the junction left unmatched. This chain's CDR3 is CASSLTGQGPRWTFF. The CDR3 DNA reads as TGTGCCAGCAGTCTTACGGGACAGGGGCCCAGATGGACGTTCTTT.